Listed here is a single T cell receptor beta chain. Its antigen is not identified. The sample comes from a study of response to subunit inactivated influenza vaccine. Notes on the study in general: New T cells are recruited in small numbers by each seasonal influenza vaccination, according to the authors' suggestion.

MiXCR was run by TCRdb on the RT-PCR reads, yielding one entry per CDR3 protein. The sample has 550,000 to 800,000 distinct CDR3 sequences; around 14% are singletons. The CDR3 length is 13 residues. Germline assignment: CDR1 SGHRS and CDR2 YFSETQ. The V end was cut by 5 bases, the J end by 4 bases, with 7 bases between. The V call is TRBV5-1, the J call TRBJ1-6, with D perhaps TRBD1 (5 bases). Sample: PBMCs from blood, taken 14 to 15 days before vaccination. The source is a man in his fifties or sixties who received an inactivated influenza vaccine. The CDR3 sequence is CASRQEYNSPLHF. The DNA of the CDR3 is TGCGCCAGCAGACAGGAATATAATTCACCCCTCCACTTT.